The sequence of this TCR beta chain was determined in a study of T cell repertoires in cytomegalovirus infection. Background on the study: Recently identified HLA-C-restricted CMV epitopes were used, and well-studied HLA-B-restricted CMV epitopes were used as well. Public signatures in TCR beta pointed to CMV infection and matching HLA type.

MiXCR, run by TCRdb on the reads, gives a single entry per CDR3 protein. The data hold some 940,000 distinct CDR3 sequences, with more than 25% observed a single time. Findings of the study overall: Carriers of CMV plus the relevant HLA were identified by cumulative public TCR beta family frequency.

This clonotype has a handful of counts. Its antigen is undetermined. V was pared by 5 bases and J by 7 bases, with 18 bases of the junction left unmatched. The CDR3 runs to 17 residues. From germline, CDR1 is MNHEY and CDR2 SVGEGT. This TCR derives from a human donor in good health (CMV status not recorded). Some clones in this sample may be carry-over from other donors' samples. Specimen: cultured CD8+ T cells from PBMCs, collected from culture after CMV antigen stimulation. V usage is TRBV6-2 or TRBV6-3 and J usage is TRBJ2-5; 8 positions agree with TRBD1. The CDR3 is CASSPRGGRGLGGTQYF. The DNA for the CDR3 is TGTGCCAGCAGTCCCCGCGGAGGCAGGGGGCTAGGAGGGACCCAGTACTTC.